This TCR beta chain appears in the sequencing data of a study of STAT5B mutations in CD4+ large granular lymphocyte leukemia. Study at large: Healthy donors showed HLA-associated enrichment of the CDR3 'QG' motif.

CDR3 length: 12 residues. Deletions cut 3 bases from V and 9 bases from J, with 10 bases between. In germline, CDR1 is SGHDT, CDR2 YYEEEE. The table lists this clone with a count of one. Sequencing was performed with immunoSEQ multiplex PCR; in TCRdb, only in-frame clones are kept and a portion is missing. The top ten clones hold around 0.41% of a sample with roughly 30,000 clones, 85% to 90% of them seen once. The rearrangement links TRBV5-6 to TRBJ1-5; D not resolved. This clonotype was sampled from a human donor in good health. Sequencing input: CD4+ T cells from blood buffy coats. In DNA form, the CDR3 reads TGTGCCAGCAGCTCTTTTGTGAGGCCCCAGCATTTT. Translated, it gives CASSSFVRPQHF. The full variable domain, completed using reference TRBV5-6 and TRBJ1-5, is DAGVTQSPTHLIKTRGQQVTLRCSPKSGHDTVSWYQQALGQGPQFIFQYYEEEERQRGNFPDRFSGHQFPNYSSELNVNALLLGDSALYLCASSSFVRPQHFGDGTRLSIL.